The 8 T cell receptor beta chains listed next were all sequenced from one sample in a study of Ad26.COV2.S vaccination and SARS-CoV-2 variants (dated by TCRdb to the early 2020s). The sample's treatment or condition label, in plain terms: roughly 19 received Ad26.COV2.S at low or high dose, single or two shots; about 5 received placebo; per-sample allocation not given. Repertoires of vaccine and placebo recipients were sequenced from samples collected on day 63 after the first injection. The method behind the library was the immunoSEQ multiplex PCR assay. TCRdb provides this immuneACCESS table in a form limited to in-frame rearrangements. Some clones are lacking; in checked studies, under half of them reflect an unresolved V gene, and why the rest are absent is not known. This sample lists 440,000 or so clones; about nine tenths were detected once. The top ten clones comprise approximately 4.5% of the sample.

Sequenced here: peripheral blood, sampled in a trial of Ad26.COV2.S vaccine versus placebo. Every receptor here comes from a person between 18 and 65 years old who received the Ad26.COV2.S COVID-19 vaccine or a placebo.

The chain joins TRBV2 to TRBJ1-6; D is uncertain. Germline lookup yields CDR1 SNHLY and CDR2 FYNNEI. This CDR3 is 17 amino acids long. The V gene lost 6 bases and the J gene lost 0 bases, with 15 bases spanning the gap. The CDR3 nucleotides read TGTGCCAGCAGCGCCTTAGTACAAGGCTCCTATAATTCACCCCTCCACTTT. This gives the protein CASSALVQGSYNSPLHF.

V and J are TRBV18 and TRBJ2-7; 7 bases agree with TRBD1. Germline CDR1 is KGHSH and CDR2 is LQKENI. The CDR3 extends over 15 amino acids. With 2 bases clipped from V and 2 bases from J, the junction kept 6 bases outside the gene matches. CDR3 nucleotide sequence: TGTGCCAGCTCACCAGAATCGGGACAGACCTACGAGCAGTACTTC. It yields the protein CASSPESGQTYEQYF.

This sequence joins TRBV27 and TRBJ2-3; TRBD1 matches at 8 bases. The CDR3 is 18 amino acids. Germline V gene lookup returns CDR1 MNHEY and CDR2 SMNVEV (reference sequence). J was trimmed by 3 bases and V by 2 bases; bases with no gene match: 13. This chain's CDR3 is CASSLSPRTGQVTDTQYF. The CDR3 bases are TGTGCCAGCAGTTTAAGTCCAAGGACAGGGCAGGTTACAGATACGCAGTATTTT.

The chain has TRBV11-2 and TRBJ1-5; D not resolved. The CDR3 totals 15 residues. Trimming removed 1 base from V and 6 bases from J, with 13 bases in between. CDR1 and CDR2 from the germline V gene are SGHAT and FQNNGV. The DNA of the CDR3 is TGTGCCAGCAGCTTAGGTCTAGGGTTGGGTCAGCCCCAGCATTTT. The encoded protein is CASSLGLGLGQPQHF.

This clone appeared once. The rearrangement links TRBV29-1 to TRBJ2-7; TRBD1 might be the D (5 bases). There are 11 residues in the CDR3. V dropped 7 bases and J dropped 6 bases, with 13 bases sitting between them. Germline V gene lookup returns CDR1 SQVTM and CDR2 ANQGSEA. The CDR3 DNA reads as TGCAGCGCGTACCAGGGCGGCGAGCAGTACTTC. Its translation is CSAYQGGEQYF.

V and J are TRBV7-8 and TRBJ2-2, with D perhaps matching TRBD1 (5 bases). Trimming stripped 3 bases from V and 0 bases from J, with 8 bases between. Germline values: CDR1 SGHVS, CDR2 FQNEAQ. This CDR3 region has 15 residues. CDR3 nucleotide sequence: TGTGCCAGCAGCTTGGGGCATTCGAACACCGGGGAGCTGTTTTTT. This encodes CASSLGHSNTGELFF.

This chain links TRBV6-2 or TRBV6-3 with TRBJ1-5, with TRBD1 as a possible D gene (5 bases). The CDR3 runs 15 residues. V was clipped by 5 bases and J by 7 bases, with 18 bases between them. From germline, CDR1 is MNHEY and CDR2 SVGEGT. The DNA for the CDR3 is TGTGCCAGCAGTCCCCCATTGGGGGGAGGACAGCCCCAGCATTTT. This sequence encodes CASSPPLGGGQPQHF.

A remark on this clone: This CDR3 is also generated by other DNA sequences in the sample. The rearrangement uses TRBV9 and TRBJ2-3, with TRBD2 matching 10 bases. The CDR3 runs 16 residues. Per germline, CDR1 SGDLS and CDR2 YYNGEE. The ends lost 0 bases at V and 6 bases at J; junction bases unmatched: 7. The CDR3 bases are TGTGCCAGCAGCGTAGGGGATAGCGGGAGGAGGGATACGCAGTATTTT. Amino acids: CASSVGDSGRRDTQYF.